This entry features one T cell receptor beta chain sequence. This table comes from immunoSEQ multiplex PCR, and its TCRdb copy is limited to in-frame clones, with some not included. The repertoire holds around 730,000 clones, approximately 85% seen once, with 0.0095% to 0.011% in the top ten. The data are from a study of shared T cell receptors in the human thymus. V lost 7 bases to trimming and J lost 1 base, with 4 bases between them. From germline, CDR1 is DFQATT and CDR2 SNEGSKA (reference sequence). CDR3 size: 10 residues. These data are also associated with another study on human thymus T cells. That paper notes: Among the donors, all were healthy Finnish infants having corrective surgery for congenital heart defects. Thymus was obtained from resections taken during corrective heart surgery. V and J genes seemed to be used with bias in thymic and blood repertoires. Related work showed strongly overlapping thymic repertoires across unrelated individuals.

The chain employs TRBV20-1 and TRBJ1-1; D call uncertain. The sequenced material came from thymocytes. This TCR derives from a girl under three years old with a congenital heart defect. CDR3 loop: CSVANTEAFF. CDR3 nucleotide sequence: TGCAGTGTGGCGAACACTGAAGCTTTCTTT.